This T cell receptor beta chain derives from a study of early T cells in non-severe SARS-CoV-2 infection. Overall study context: Bulk RNA taken from unsorted whole blood was sequenced, leaving chains unpaired.

This clonotype was detected ten times or more. Its antigen is unknown. As part of library construction, unique molecular identifiers were attached to individual cDNA molecules. Each CDR3 protein is one row after TCRdb ran MiXCR on the 5' RACE reads. The table shows 60,000 to 75,000 distinct CDR3 sequences, with more than 9.5% occurring only once. There are 13 residues in the CDR3. CDR1 GTSNPN and CDR2 SVGIG come from the germline V gene (reference sequence). V shed 0 bases and J 2 bases; nucleotides not matched to a gene: 0. Study results and caveats: VDJdb matching favored anti-spike CD8 responses, missing private and CD4 specificities.

The sequence was obtained from an adult who was a healthcare worker with PCR-confirmed SARS-CoV-2 infection or an uninfected control (not recorded which). The chain has TRBV30 and TRBJ2-5, with 7 positions matching TRBD1. This material consisted of whole blood, taken at baseline. CDR3 residues: CAWSVQGQETQYF. Written as DNA, the CDR3 is TGTGCCTGGAGTGTACAGGGGCAAGAGACCCAGTACTTC.